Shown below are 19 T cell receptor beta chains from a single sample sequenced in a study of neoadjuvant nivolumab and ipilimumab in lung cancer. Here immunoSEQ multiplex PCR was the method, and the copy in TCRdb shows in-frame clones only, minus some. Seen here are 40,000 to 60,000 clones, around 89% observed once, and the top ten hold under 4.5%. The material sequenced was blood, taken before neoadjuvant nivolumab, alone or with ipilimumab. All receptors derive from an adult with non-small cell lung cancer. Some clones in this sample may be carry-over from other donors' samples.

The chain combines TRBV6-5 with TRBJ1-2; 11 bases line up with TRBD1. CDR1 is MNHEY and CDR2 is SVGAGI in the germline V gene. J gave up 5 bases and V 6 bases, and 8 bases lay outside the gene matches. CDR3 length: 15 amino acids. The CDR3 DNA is TGTGCCAGCAGCCCCCGGGACAGGGGGTCGTATGGCTACACCTTC. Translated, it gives CASSPRDRGSYGYTF.

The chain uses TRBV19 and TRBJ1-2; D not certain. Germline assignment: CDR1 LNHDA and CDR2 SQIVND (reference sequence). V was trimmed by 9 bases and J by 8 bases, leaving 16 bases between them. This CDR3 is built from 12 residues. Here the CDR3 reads CASNTVGKGYTF. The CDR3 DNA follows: TGTGCCAGCAATACCGTAGGGAAGGGCTACACCTTC.

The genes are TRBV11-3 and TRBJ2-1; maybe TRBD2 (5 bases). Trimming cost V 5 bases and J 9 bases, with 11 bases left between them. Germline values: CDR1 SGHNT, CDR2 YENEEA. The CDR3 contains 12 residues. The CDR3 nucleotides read TGTGCCAGCAGCCCATCTGCGGGTGAGCAGTTCTTC. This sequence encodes CASSPSAGEQFF. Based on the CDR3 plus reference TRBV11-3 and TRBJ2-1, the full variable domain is EAGVVQSPRYKIIEKKQPVAFWCNPISGHNTLYWYLQNLGQGPELLIRYENEEAVDDSQLPKDRFSAERLKGVDSTLKIQPAELGDSAVYLCASSPSAGEQFFGPGTRLTVL.

The CDR3 loop reads CASSLRQGRSDEQYF. The CDR3 nucleotides read TGCGCCAGCAGCCTTAGACAGGGCCGGTCGGACGAGCAGTACTTC. The gene calls are TRBV5-1 and TRBJ2-7; 7 positions match TRBD1. Germline-derived CDR1 and CDR2 are SGHRS and YFSETQ. This CDR3 comprises 15 residues. V was pared by 4 bases and J by 5 bases, with 12 bases of the junction left unmatched. The full variable domain, completed using reference TRBV5-1 and TRBJ2-7, is KAGVTQTPRYLIKTRGQQVTLSCSPISGHRSVSWYQQTPGQGLQFLFEYFSETQRNKGNFPGRFSGRQFSNSRSEMNVSTLELGDSALYLCASSLRQGRSDEQYFGPGTRLTVT.

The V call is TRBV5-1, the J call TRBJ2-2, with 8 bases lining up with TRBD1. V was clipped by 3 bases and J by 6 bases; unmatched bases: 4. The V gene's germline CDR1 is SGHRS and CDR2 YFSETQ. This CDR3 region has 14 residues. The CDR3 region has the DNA TGCGCCAGCAGCTCCAGGGGGCTGGCCGGGGAGCTGTTTTTT. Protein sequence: CASSSRGLAGELFF.

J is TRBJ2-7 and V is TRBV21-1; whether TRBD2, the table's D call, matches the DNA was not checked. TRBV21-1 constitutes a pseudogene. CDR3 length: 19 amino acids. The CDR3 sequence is CASSKASSGSAPKAHEQYF. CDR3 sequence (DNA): TGTGCCAGCAGCAAAGCCTCCAGCGGGAGTGCTCCGAAAGCCCACGAGCAGTACTTC.

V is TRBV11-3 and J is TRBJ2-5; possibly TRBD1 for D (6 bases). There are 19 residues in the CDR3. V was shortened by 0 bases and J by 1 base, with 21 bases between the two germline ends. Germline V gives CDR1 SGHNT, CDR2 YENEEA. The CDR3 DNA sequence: TGTGCCAGCAGCTTAGAGAAGGGTTCACAGGGAAGGGTCCAAGAGACCCAGTACTTC. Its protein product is CASSLEKGSQGRVQETQYF.

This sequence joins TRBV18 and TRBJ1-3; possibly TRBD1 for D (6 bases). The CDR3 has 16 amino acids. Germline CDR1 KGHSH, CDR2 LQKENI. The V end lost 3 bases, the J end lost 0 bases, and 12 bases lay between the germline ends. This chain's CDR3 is CASSPAGAFSGNTIYF. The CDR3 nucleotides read TGTGCCAGCTCACCTGCAGGGGCCTTCTCTGGAAACACCATATATTTT. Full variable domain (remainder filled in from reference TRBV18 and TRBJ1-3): NAGVMQNPRHLVRRRGQEARLRCSPMKGHSHVYWYRQLPEEGLKFMVYLQKENIIDESGMPKERFSAEFPKEGPSILRIQQVVRGDSAAYFCASSPAGAFSGNTIYFGEGSWLTVV.

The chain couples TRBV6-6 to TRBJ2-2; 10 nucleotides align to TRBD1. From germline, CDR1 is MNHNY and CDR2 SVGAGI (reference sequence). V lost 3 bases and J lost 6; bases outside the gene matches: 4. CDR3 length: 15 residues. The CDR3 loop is CASSYGQGGSGELFF. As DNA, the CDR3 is TGTGCCAGCAGTTATGGACAGGGGGGTTCCGGGGAGCTGTTTTTT.

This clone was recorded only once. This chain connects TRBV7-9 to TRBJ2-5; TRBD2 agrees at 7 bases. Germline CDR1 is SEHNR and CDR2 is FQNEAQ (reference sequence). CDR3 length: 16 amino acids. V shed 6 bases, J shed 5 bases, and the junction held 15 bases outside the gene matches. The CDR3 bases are TGTGCCAGCAGTTCTAGCGGAACCGCTTGGGGTGAGACCCAGTACTTC. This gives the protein CASSSSGTAWGETQYF.

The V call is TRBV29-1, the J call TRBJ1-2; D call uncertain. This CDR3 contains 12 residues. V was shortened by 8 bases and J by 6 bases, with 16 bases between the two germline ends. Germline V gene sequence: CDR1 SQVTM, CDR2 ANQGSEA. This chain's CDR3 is CSLLGPTHGYTF. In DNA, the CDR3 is TGCAGCCTACTTGGGCCGACTCATGGCTACACCTTC. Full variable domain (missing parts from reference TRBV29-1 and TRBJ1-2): SAVISQKPSRDICQRGTSLTIQCQVDSQVTMMFWYRQQPGQSLTLIATANQGSEATYESGFVIDKFPISRPNLTFSTLTVSNMSPEDSSIYLCSLLGPTHGYTFGSGTRLTVV.

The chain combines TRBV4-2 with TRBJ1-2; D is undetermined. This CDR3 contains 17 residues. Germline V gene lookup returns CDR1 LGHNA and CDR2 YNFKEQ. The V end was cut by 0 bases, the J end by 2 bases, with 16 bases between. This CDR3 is CASSQEVGRRANYGYTF. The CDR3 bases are TGTGCCAGCAGCCAAGAAGTGGGCCGTAGGGCAAACTATGGCTACACCTTC.

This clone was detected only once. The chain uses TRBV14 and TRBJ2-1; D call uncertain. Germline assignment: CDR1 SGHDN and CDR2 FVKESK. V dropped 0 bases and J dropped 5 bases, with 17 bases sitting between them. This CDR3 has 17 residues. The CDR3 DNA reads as TGTGCCAGCAGCCAAGAGTTGCGGAGCCTAATTAACAATGAGCAGTTCTTC. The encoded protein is CASSQELRSLINNEQFF.

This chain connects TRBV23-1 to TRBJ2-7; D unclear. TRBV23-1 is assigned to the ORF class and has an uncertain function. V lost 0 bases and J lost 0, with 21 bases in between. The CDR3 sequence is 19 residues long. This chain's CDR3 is CASSQSPVNAPISSYEQYF. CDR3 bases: TGCGCCAGCAGTCAATCCCCAGTCAACGCACCGATTAGCTCCTACGAGCAGTACTTC.

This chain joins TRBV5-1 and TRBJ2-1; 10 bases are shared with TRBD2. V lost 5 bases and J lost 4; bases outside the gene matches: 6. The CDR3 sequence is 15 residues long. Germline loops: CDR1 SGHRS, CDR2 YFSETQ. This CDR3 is CASRIGLAVYNEQFF. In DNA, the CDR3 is TGCGCCAGCAGAATCGGACTAGCGGTTTACAATGAGCAGTTCTTC.

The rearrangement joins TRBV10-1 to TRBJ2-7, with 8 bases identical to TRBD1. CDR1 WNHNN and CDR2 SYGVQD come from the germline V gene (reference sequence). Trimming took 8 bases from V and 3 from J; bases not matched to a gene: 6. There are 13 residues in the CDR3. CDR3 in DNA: TGCGCCAGCGGCCGGGACAGGATCTACGAGCAGTACTTC. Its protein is CASGRDRIYEQYF.

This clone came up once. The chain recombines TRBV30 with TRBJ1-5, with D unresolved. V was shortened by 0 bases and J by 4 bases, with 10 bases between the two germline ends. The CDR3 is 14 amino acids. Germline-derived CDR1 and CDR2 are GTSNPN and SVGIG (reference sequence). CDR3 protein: CAWSVVRGNQPQHF. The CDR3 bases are TGTGCCTGGAGTGTAGTAAGAGGGAATCAGCCCCAGCATTTT.

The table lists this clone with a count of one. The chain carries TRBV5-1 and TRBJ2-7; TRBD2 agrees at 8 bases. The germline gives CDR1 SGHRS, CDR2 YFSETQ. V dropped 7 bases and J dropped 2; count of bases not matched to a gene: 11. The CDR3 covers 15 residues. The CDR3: CASAILAGNTYEQYF. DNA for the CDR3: TGCGCCAGCGCCATATTAGCGGGAAACACCTACGAGCAGTACTTC.

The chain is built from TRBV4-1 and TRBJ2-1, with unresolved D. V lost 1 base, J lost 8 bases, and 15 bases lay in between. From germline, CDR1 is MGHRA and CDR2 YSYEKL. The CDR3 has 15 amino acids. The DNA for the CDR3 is TGCGCCAGCAGCCAAGTGCGGACGACGGTGTATGAGCAGTTCTTC. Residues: CASSQVRTTVYEQFF.